This T cell receptor (beta chain) is from a study of blood T cell repertoires in COVID-19. Study context: Researchers got acute and convalescent COVID-19 samples from the United States, Italy and Spain. Nucleic acid was either cDNA or gDNA, and it came from T cells, B-cell-depleted T cells, or PBMCs.

The CDR3 runs to 13 residues. CDR1 is LGHDT, CDR2 YNNKEL, per germline (reference sequence). V shed 0 bases and J shed 3 bases, with 6 bases lying between them. The authors' processing: Reference gene primer amplification gave nucleated cell count estimates. TCRdb's table, derived via immunoSEQ multiplex PCR, lists solely in-frame clones and lacks some. V, J and clone size are taken as reported in that table, and D and trimming were inferred from the DNA itself. The sample includes 150,000 to 200,000 clones, 90% to 95% of them seen just once. The chain employs TRBV3-1 (or the pseudogene TRBV3-2) and TRBJ2-7; D is undetermined. The TCR sequence derives from a man in his fifties or sixties with acute or convalescent COVID-19. The source material was peripheral blood. In nucleotides, the CDR3 is TGTGCCAGCAGCCAAGATTACGGCTACGAGCAGTACTTC. Protein sequence: CASSQDYGYEQYF.